These T cell receptor beta chains were read from a single sample in a study of OX40 agonist ivuxolimab in advanced cancers. Produced via immunoSEQ multiplex PCR; TCRdb's table is partial and in-frame only. Among 65,000 to 100,000 clones listed, roughly 88% were seen once. This specimen consisted of CD4+ or CD8+ T cells sorted from blood, obtained in a trial of the OX40 agonist ivuxolimab. These receptors were obtained from an adult with an advanced solid tumor such as melanoma, head and neck, liver or kidney cancer. Each CDR3 is given with its conserved first and last residue. The D gene is left open where the match is weak. The size field is filled for only some rows; it gives once, few, many or a size class.

v_gene	d_gene	abundance	j_gene	CDR3aa	CDR3nt
TRBV25-1	-	-	TRBJ2-7	CATTGRYEQYF	TGTGCCACCACGGGGCGGTACGAGCAGTACTTC
TRBV18	TRBD1	once	TRBJ1-5	CASSPKTGDNQPQHF	TGTGCCAGCTCACCCAAGACAGGGGACAATCAGCCCCAGCATTTT
TRBV20-1	-	-	TRBJ1-2	CSAHSSGRYTF	TGCAGTGCTCATTCTTCGGGGCGCTACACCTTC
TRBV2	-	-	TRBJ1-1	CASSTFITSEAFF	TGTGCCAGTTCCACCTTCATAACCTCTGAAGCTTTCTTT
TRBV5-4	-	-	TRBJ2-3	CASSSPDVSTDTQYF	TGTGCCAGCAGTTCACCCGATGTTAGCACAGATACGCAGTATTTT
TRBV6-6	-	-	TRBJ2-7	CASTPFGGRHEQYF	TGTGCCAGCACCCCCTTTGGGGGGAGGCACGAGCAGTACTTC
TRBV13	-	-	TRBJ2-3	CASSQLVSPDTQYF	TGTGCCAGCAGCCAACTCGTGTCTCCGGATACGCAGTATTTT
TRBV28	TRBD1	-	TRBJ1-4	CASRSQGPTNEKLFF	TGTGCCAGCAGGTCACAGGGGCCTACTAATGAAAAACTGTTTTTT
TRBV5-6	-	-	TRBJ2-1	CASSPRQVTYNEQFF	TGTGCCAGCAGCCCACGACAGGTAACCTACAATGAGCAGTTCTTC
TRBV2	-	-	TRBJ1-2	CASNFDRGSDGYTF	TGTGCCAGCAACTTCGATAGGGGTTCAGATGGCTACACCTTC
TRBV30	-	-	TRBJ2-3	CAWRPHPFRTDTQYF	TGTGCCTGGAGGCCTCACCCCTTTCGCACAGATACGCAGTATTTT
TRBV7-8	-	-	TRBJ2-7	CASSLALGDQGYF	TGTGCCAGCAGCTTAGCGCTAGGGGATCAGGGGTACTTC
TRBV18	-	-	TRBJ2-4	CASSPPGEPRNIQYF	TGTGCCAGCTCACCACCGGGAGAACCTAGAAACATTCAGTACTTC
TRBV7-2	-	-	TRBJ2-3	CASSSGLFTDTQYF	TGTGCCAGCAGCTCGGGACTGTTCACAGATACGCAGTATTTT
TRBV9	-	once	TRBJ2-3	CASSVVPTGTRPDTQYF	TGTGCCAGCAGCGTAGTTCCGACAGGGACTCGTCCAGATACGCAGTATTTT
TRBV5-1	TRBD1	-	TRBJ2-7	CASSSLSGQGSYEQYF	TGCGCCAGCAGCTCCCTTTCTGGACAGGGCTCCTACGAGCAGTACTTC
TRBV28	TRBD1	once	TRBJ2-5	CATTGGLETQYF	TGTGCCACAACAGGGGGCCTCGAGACCCAGTACTTC
TRBV2	-	few	TRBJ1-5	CASSPGLSSNQPQHF	TGTGCCAGCAGTCCGGGACTGTCTAGCAATCAGCCCCAGCATTTT
TRBV19	-	-	TRBJ1-5	CASRFSGADQPQHF	TGTGCCAGTCGGTTCTCAGGGGCGGATCAGCCCCAGCATTTT
TRBV5-1	-	-	TRBJ2-3	CASSLGGRDTQYF	TGCGCCAGCAGCCTAGGTGGGAGGGATACGCAGTATTTT
TRBV11-2	TRBD1	-	TRBJ2-7	CASSPISRQGSYEQYF	TGTGCCAGCAGCCCAATCTCCCGACAGGGGTCCTACGAGCAGTACTTC
TRBV29-1	-	-	TRBJ2-7	CSAEDLGEQYF	TGCAGCGCTGAAGATCTGGGGGAGCAGTACTTC
TRBV5-5	TRBD1	once	TRBJ2-3	CASSSPTGLSTDTQYF	TGTGCCAGCAGCTCCCCGACAGGGCTGAGCACAGATACGCAGTATTTT
TRBV10-3	TRBD2	-	TRBJ2-3	CAINGGRASDTQYF	TGTGCCATCAATGGCGGGAGGGCCTCAGATACGCAGTATTTT
TRBV20-1	-	-	TRBJ2-1	CSGHGYNEQFF	TGCAGTGGGCACGGTTACAATGAGCAGTTCTTC
TRBV10-3	-	-	TRBJ2-2	CAISVGSGELFF	TGTGCCATCAGTGTCGGATCCGGGGAGCTGTTTTTT
TRBV30	-	few	TRBJ2-7	CAWSASAYEQYF	TGTGCCTGGAGTGCCTCAGCCTACGAGCAGTACTTC
TRBV18	-	-	TRBJ2-1	CASSLLGTLYNEQFF	TGTGCCAGCTCACTCTTAGGGACTTTGTACAATGAGCAGTTCTTC
TRBV7-7	-	-	TRBJ2-3	CASSPDRGTDTQYF	TGTGCTAGCAGCCCCGATAGGGGCACAGATACGCAGTATTTT
TRBV6-6	-	-	TRBJ2-7	CASSKQYEQYF	TGTGCCAGCAGTAAGCAGTACGAGCAGTACTTC
TRBV25-1	TRBD2	-	TRBJ2-7	CASRLAGVHEQYF	TGTGCCAGCAGACTAGCGGGAGTTCACGAGCAGTACTTC
TRBV30	-	once	TRBJ2-3	CAWSAQPIDTQYF	TGTGCCTGGAGTGCCCAACCGATTGATACGCAGTATTTT
TRBV14	TRBD2	-	TRBJ2-7	CASSRTPGSGSYEQYF	TGTGCCAGCAGCCGGACCCCCGGGAGCGGGAGCTACGAGCAGTACTTC
TRBV9	-	-	TRBJ2-7	CASSVTRVSSYEQYF	TGTGCCAGCAGCGTAACGCGGGTTAGCTCCTACGAGCAGTACTTC
TRBV28	-	once	TRBJ2-1	CALRSYNEQFF	TGTGCCTTGCGCTCCTACAATGAGCAGTTCTTC
TRBV6-6	TRBD2	once	TRBJ2-1	CASRSTSGEQFF	TGTGCCAGCAGATCGACTAGCGGGGAGCAGTTCTTC
TRBV16	TRBD1	-	TRBJ2-7	CASSLNYRGPYEQYF	TGTGCCAGCAGCCTGAACTACAGGGGCCCCTACGAGCAGTACTTC
TRBV7-2	-	-	TRBJ1-1	CASSLVVVGTEAFF	TGTGCCAGCAGCTTAGTGGTGGTTGGGACTGAAGCTTTCTTT
TRBV5-1	TRBD2	-	TRBJ2-5	CASSWEGRGRSETQYF	TGCGCCAGCAGCTGGGAGGGGCGGGGAAGGTCGGAGACCCAGTACTTC
TRBV29-1	-	-	TRBJ2-1	CSAPPSGVYNEQFF	TGCAGCGCCCCCCCGTCGGGAGTTTACAATGAGCAGTTCTTC
TRBV27	TRBD2	-	TRBJ2-7	CASRPEGPGATSGTTIEQYF	TGTGCCAGCAGGCCCGAGGGCCCGGGGGCTACTAGCGGGACAACAATCGAGCAGTACTTC
TRBV19	TRBD1	-	TRBJ1-5	CASSIVPDRGGQPQHF	TGTGCCAGTAGTATAGTCCCAGACAGGGGTGGTCAGCCCCAGCATTTT
TRBV28	-	-	TRBJ2-1	CASRLGAPNEQFF	TGTGCCAGCCGGTTAGGCGCCCCCAATGAGCAGTTCTTC
TRBV7-3	TRBD2	once	TRBJ2-3	CASSSVAGGGGDTQYF	TGTGCCAGCAGCTCCGTGGCGGGAGGAGGGGGAGATACGCAGTATTTT
TRBV5-5	TRBD1	-	TRBJ2-7	CASSLTPGQGYEQYF	TGTGCCAGCAGCCTGACTCCGGGACAGGGTTACGAGCAGTACTTC
TRBV27	TRBD1	-	TRBJ1-6	CASTDRVGPLHF	TGTGCCAGCACGGACAGGGTGGGACCCCTCCACTTT
TRBV6-6	TRBD1	-	TRBJ1-4	CASINVQGTNEKLFF	TGTGCCAGCATAAACGTACAGGGGACTAATGAAAAACTGTTTTTT
TRBV9	-	-	TRBJ2-5	CASSVGWAETQYF	TGTGCCAGCAGCGTAGGGTGGGCGGAGACCCAGTACTTC
TRBV7-2	-	-	TRBJ2-6	CASRSPLGAGANVLTF	TGTGCCAGCAGGAGCCCCCTCGGAGCTGGGGCCAACGTCCTGACTTTC
TRBV4-1	-	few	TRBJ1-5	CASSRTALRGPNQPQHF	TGCGCCAGCAGCCGTACGGCCCTCAGGGGTCCCAATCAGCCCCAGCATTTT
TRBV6-1	-	-	TRBJ1-1	CAVSRGMNTEAFF	TGCGCCGTGTCTCGGGGCATGAACACTGAAGCTTTCTTT
TRBV7-9	-	-	TRBJ2-1	CASSFRSTSNNEQFF	TGTGCCAGCAGCTTCCGGTCGACTTCTAACAATGAGCAGTTCTTC